The next 22 T cell receptor beta chains were all read from a single sample in a study of cytomegalovirus exposure and HLA in healthy donors. Method: immunoSEQ multiplex PCR; TCRdb's copy keeps in-frame clones and lacks some. The data contain 250,000 to 400,000 clones, roughly 87% of them seen just once; the ten biggest clones take up about 0.96%. Sequences were obtained from PBMCs. These TCRs come from a man in his thirties or forties in good health and CMV-seronegative.

This clone was recorded once. The chain uses TRBV7-2 and TRBJ1-6; 7 bases fit TRBD1. Germline V gene lookup returns CDR1 SGHTA and CDR2 FQGNSA. This CDR3 has 16 amino acids. Trimming removed 5 bases from V and 7 bases from J; junction bases left unmatched: 11. This chain's CDR3 is CASSAQQGLGNSPLHF. CDR3 coding DNA: TGTGCCAGCAGCGCCCAACAGGGGTTAGGAAATTCACCCCTCCACTTT.

J is TRBJ2-7 and V is TRBV7-2; 10 bases align to TRBD2. The CDR3 loop spans 14 amino acids. Trimming removed 6 bases from V and 0 bases from J; junction bases left unmatched: 2. The germline V gene has CDR1 SGHTA and CDR2 FQGNSA. The CDR3 DNA is TGTGCCAGCAGACTAGCGGGGAGCTCCTACGAGCAGTACTTC. Its translation: CASRLAGSSYEQYF.

The chain couples TRBV4-3 to TRBJ1-4; 9 positions match TRBD1. This CDR3 is 15 amino acids long. Germline CDR1 and CDR2: LGHNA and YSLEER. J lost 8 bases, V lost 2 bases, and 6 bases had no gene match. The CDR3 DNA sequence: TGCGCCAGCAGCCAAACAGGGGGCCCCACAGAAAAACTGTTTTTT. Its protein is CASSQTGGPTEKLFF.

The CDR3 coding sequence is TGTGCCAGCAGACGAAGGAGGGGAACAGATACGCAGTATTTT. Its protein is CASRRRRGTDTQYF. The rearrangement links TRBV6-5 to TRBJ2-3; D possibly corresponds to TRBD2 (6 bases). V gave up 6 bases and J gave up 3 bases, with 13 bases separating them. The germline CDR1 and CDR2 sequences are MNHEY and SVGAGI. This CDR3 is 14 amino acids long.

The rearrangement uses TRBV18 and TRBJ2-1; 13 nucleotides line up with TRBD2. The CDR3 is made up of 17 amino acids. CDR1 is KGHSH, CDR2 LQKENI, per germline. Trimming removed 3 bases from V and 4 bases from J; junction bases left unmatched: 6. The CDR3 DNA sequence: TGTGCCAGCTCACCGACTAGCGGGGGGCCGGGATACAATGAGCAGTTCTTC. Its protein product is CASSPTSGGPGYNEQFF.

This sequence joins TRBV5-4 and TRBJ1-2; 10 nucleotides align to TRBD1. With V trimmed by 4 bases and J by 7 bases, 7 bases remained unmatched. CDR1 SGHNT and CDR2 YYREEE come from the germline V gene (reference sequence). The CDR3 extends over 14 amino acids. In nucleotides, the CDR3 is TGTGCCAGCAGCCCCGGGACAGGGGATTTTGGCTACACCTTC. This codes for CASSPGTGDFGYTF.

V and J are TRBV5-1 and TRBJ2-6; TRBD1 matches 7 bases. The CDR3 is 15 residues long. Looked up from germline, CDR1 is SGHRS and CDR2 is YFSETQ. Trimming at V came to 4 bases and at J to 2 bases, leaving 3 bases not matched to a gene. The CDR3: CASSPTGTGANVLTF. The CDR3 nucleotides read TGCGCCAGCAGCCCGACAGGGACTGGGGCCAACGTCCTGACTTTC.

The rearrangement uses TRBV11-2 and TRBJ1-1; the D gene is possibly TRBD1 (6 bases). The CDR3 has 14 amino acids. V was clipped by 5 bases and J by 4 bases, with 14 bases between them. Germline-derived CDR1 and CDR2 are SGHAT and FQNNGV. The CDR3 region has the DNA TGTGCCAGCAGCAAAAGCAGGGGTGCCACTGAAGCTTTCTTT. It is translated as CASSKSRGATEAFF.

This clone was counted only a few times. This chain joins TRBV30 and TRBJ2-1, with 7 bases that match TRBD1. CDR3 length: 12 residues. V gave up 3 bases and J gave up 15 bases; unmatched junction bases: 11. Germline CDR1 reads GTSNPN; CDR2 reads SVGIG (reference sequence). CDR3 amino acids: CAWRNRGWGPFF. DNA for the CDR3: TGTGCCTGGAGGAACAGGGGTTGGGGGCCGTTCTTC.

The chain combines TRBV5-1 with TRBJ1-2; the D gene is possibly TRBD1 (5 bases). CDR1 is SGHRS and CDR2 is YFSETQ in the germline V gene. V dropped 0 bases and J dropped 4 bases, with 10 bases sitting between them. This CDR3 is built from 14 residues. The CDR3 coding sequence is TGCGCCAGCAGCTTGGTACAGGCTAGCTATGGCTACACCTTC. The encoded protein is CASSLVQASYGYTF.

This chain links TRBV7-9 with TRBJ2-1; D gene unclear. The CDR3 runs 16 residues. V lost 5 bases and J lost 1, with 15 bases in between. Looked up from germline, CDR1 is SEHNR and CDR2 is FQNEAQ (reference sequence). CDR3 bases: TGTGCCAGCAGCCCACTTCTACTTAGTTCCTACAATGAGCAGTTCTTC. This sequence encodes CASSPLLLSSYNEQFF.

The rearrangement links TRBV12-5 to TRBJ1-1; D may be TRBD1 (5 bases). Trimming took 1 base from V and 4 from J, leaving 13 bases between them. The CDR3 sequence is 15 residues long. The germline V gene encodes CDR1 LGHNT and CDR2 FRNRAP. This chain's CDR3 is CASGLAQTESTEAFF. The CDR3 DNA reads as TGTGCTAGTGGTTTGGCGCAGACAGAATCCACTGAAGCTTTCTTT.

The J gene is TRBJ1-2, the V gene TRBV9; 7 positions agree with TRBD1. The CDR3 totals 14 residues. Germline CDR1 SGDLS, CDR2 YYNGEE. V lost 0 bases, J lost 10 bases, and 9 bases stayed unmatched. CDR3 sequence (DNA): TGTGCCAGCAGCGTAGAGGGGACAGCACTGGCCTACACCTTC. It specifies CASSVEGTALAYTF. Complete variable domain (other parts from reference TRBV9 and TRBJ1-2): DSGVTQTPKHLITATGQRVTLRCSPRSGDLSVYWYQQSLDQGLQFLIQYYNGEERAKGNILERFSAQQFPDLHSELNLSSLELGDSALYFCASSVEGTALAYTFGSGTRLTVV.

This chain uses TRBV7-2 with TRBJ2-2; 10 bases fit TRBD1. The length of the CDR3 is 17 residues. V gave up 0 bases and J gave up 6 bases; unmatched junction bases: 7. CDR1 is SGHTA, CDR2 FQGNSA, per germline. The CDR3 DNA sequence: TGTGCCAGCAGCTTAGCCGGGACAGGGGTCTCGGCCGGGGAGCTGTTTTTT. Residues: CASSLAGTGVSAGELFF.

In DNA, the CDR3 is TGTGCCAGCTCACGGGACAAAAGCGAGCAGTACTTC. The encoded protein is CASSRDKSEQYF. This sequence joins TRBV18 and TRBJ2-7; maybe TRBD1 (6 bases). The CDR3 runs 12 residues. V was cut by 4 bases and J by 6 bases, with 10 bases left in between. Germline CDR1 and CDR2: KGHSH and LQKENI.

The chain links TRBV27 to TRBJ2-7; tentative D call: TRBD2 (5 bases). CDR1 is MNHEY, CDR2 SMNVEV, per germline (reference sequence). This CDR3 has 15 residues. V was shortened by 4 bases and J by 0 bases, with 13 bases between the two germline ends. CDR3 DNA: TGTGCCAGCAGTTCAAGAGCTCGGGGCTCCTACGAGCAGTACTTC. This encodes CASSSRARGSYEQYF.

The chain recombines TRBV4-3 with TRBJ2-1, with no clear D. Trimming shortened V by 1 base and J by 6 bases, and 10 bases separated the two germline ends. Germline V gives CDR1 LGHNA, CDR2 YSLEER. The CDR3 loop spans 14 amino acids. The CDR3 DNA is TGCGCCAGCAGCCAAGGAATGCGAATCAATGAGCAGTTCTTC. The encoded protein is CASSQGMRINEQFF.

V is TRBV28 and J is TRBJ1-1, with D perhaps TRBD1 (5 bases). The ends were cut back, 5 bases at V and 9 bases at J, with 16 bases in the middle. The CDR3 contains 13 residues. CDR1 and CDR2 from the germline V gene are MDHEN and SYDVKM. CDR3 residues: CASSGGHTSKAFF. In DNA form, the CDR3 reads TGTGCCAGCAGTGGCGGACACACCTCTAAAGCTTTCTTT.

CDR3 in DNA: TGTGCCAGCATGGGGGCGCCGACTGAAGCTTTCTTT. It translates to CASMGAPTEAFF. J is TRBJ1-1 and V is TRBV6-5; the D gene is possibly TRBD1 (6 bases). V dropped 7 bases and J dropped 5 bases, with 11 bases sitting between them. The length of the CDR3 is 12 residues. Germline CDR1 MNHEY, CDR2 SVGAGI.

The rearrangement joins TRBV5-4 to TRBJ2-7; the D gene is possibly TRBD2 (6 bases). Germline V gene lookup returns CDR1 SGHNT and CDR2 YYREEE (reference sequence). The CDR3 consists of 12 residues. The V gene lost 4 bases and the J gene lost 4 bases, with 9 bases spanning the gap. The CDR3 DNA reads TGTGCCAGCAGCCCAAGCGGGTACGAGCAGTACTTC. It yields the protein CASSPSGYEQYF.

The chain uses TRBV9 and TRBJ1-1; 7 bases line up with TRBD1. Unmatched junction bases numbered 4, after V lost 3 bases and J lost 8 bases. The CDR3 runs to 12 residues. Per germline, CDR1 SGDLS and CDR2 YYNGEE. The CDR3 sequence: CASSATRGEAFF. The CDR3 nucleotides read TGTGCCAGCAGCGCCACCAGGGGGGAAGCTTTCTTT.

The chain carries TRBV18 and TRBJ1-1; D remains unclear. CDR3 length equals 13 residues. V was clipped by 8 bases and J by 1 base, with 11 bases between them. Germline CDR1 reads KGHSH; CDR2 reads LQKENI. CDR3 sequence (DNA): TGTGCCAGCGTTGGGAGTTCGAACACTGAAGCTTTCTTT. It codes for CASVGSSNTEAFF.